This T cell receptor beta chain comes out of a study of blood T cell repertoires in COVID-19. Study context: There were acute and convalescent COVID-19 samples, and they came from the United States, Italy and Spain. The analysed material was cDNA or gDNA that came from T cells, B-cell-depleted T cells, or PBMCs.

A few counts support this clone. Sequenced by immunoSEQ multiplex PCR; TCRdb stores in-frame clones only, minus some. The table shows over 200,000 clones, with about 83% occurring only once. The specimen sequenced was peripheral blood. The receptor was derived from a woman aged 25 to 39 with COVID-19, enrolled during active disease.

CDR3: CASSPLLAGGSTHEQYF. CDR3 coding DNA: TGTGCCAGCTCACCACTTCTAGCGGGGGGTTCTACCCACGAGCAGTACTTC. V is TRBV18 and J is TRBJ2-7, with TRBD2 identical over 11 bases. The CDR3 runs 17 residues. Germline lookup yields CDR1 KGHSH and CDR2 LQKENI. V was pared by 1 base and J by 5 bases, with 10 bases of the junction left unmatched. Complete variable domain (other parts from reference TRBV18 and TRBJ2-7): NAGVMQNPRHLVRRRGQEARLRCSPMKGHSHVYWYRQLPEEGLKFMVYLQKENIIDESGMPKERFSAEFPKEGPSILRIQQVVRGDSAAYFCASSPLLAGGSTHEQYFGPGTRLTVT.